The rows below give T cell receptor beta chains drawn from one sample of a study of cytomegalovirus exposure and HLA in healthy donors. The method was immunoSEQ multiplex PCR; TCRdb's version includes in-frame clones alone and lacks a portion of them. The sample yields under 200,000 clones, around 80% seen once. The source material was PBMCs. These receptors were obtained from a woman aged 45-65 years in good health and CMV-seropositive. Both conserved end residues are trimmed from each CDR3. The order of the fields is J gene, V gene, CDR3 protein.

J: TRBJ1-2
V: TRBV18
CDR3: ASSPTKLYRAYGYT

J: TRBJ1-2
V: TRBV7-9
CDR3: ASSPIRDRGYGYT

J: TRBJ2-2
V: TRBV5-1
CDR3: ASSLGQGLTGELF

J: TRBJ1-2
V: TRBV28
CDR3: ASSPPVYYGYT

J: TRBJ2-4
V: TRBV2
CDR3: ASRAPSARSDHTIAKNIQY

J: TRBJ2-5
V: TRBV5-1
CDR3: ASSLGVSGLFQETQY

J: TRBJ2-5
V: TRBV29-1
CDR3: SVHRGRLETQY

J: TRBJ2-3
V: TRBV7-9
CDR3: ASSPGSSGAGTQY

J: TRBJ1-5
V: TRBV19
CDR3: ASSTLLQAPQPQH

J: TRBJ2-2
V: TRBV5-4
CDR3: ASSFLRAGNTGELF

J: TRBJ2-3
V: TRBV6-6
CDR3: ASRDTSSVTDTQY

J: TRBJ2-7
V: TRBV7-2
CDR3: ASSLAFRSYEQY

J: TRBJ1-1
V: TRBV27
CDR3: ATSPGGVTEAF

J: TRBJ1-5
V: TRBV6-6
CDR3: ASQDDRFNQPQH

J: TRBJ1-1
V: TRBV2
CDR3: ASEDRANTEAF

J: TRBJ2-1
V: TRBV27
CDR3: ASSPAGSLINNEQF

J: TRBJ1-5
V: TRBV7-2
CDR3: ASSSYGTANQPQH

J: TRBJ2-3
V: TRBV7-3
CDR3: ASSSYSRREYDTQY

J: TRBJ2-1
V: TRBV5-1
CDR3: ASSYLAGGREQF

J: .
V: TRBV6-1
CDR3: ASSVRQGENVEQY

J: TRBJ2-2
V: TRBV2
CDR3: ARRVDSYTGELF

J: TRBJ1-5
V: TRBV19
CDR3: ASSWGGQGRQPQH

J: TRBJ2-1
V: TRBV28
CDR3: ASCYTQGTEQF

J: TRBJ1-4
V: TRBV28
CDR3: ASRNGGAGEKLF

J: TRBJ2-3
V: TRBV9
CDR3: ASSVDPVTDTQY

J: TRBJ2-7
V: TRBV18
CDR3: ASSPTPRAVDNEQY

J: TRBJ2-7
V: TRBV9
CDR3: ASSPQGEPYEQY

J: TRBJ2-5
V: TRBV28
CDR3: ASSGGLIDQY